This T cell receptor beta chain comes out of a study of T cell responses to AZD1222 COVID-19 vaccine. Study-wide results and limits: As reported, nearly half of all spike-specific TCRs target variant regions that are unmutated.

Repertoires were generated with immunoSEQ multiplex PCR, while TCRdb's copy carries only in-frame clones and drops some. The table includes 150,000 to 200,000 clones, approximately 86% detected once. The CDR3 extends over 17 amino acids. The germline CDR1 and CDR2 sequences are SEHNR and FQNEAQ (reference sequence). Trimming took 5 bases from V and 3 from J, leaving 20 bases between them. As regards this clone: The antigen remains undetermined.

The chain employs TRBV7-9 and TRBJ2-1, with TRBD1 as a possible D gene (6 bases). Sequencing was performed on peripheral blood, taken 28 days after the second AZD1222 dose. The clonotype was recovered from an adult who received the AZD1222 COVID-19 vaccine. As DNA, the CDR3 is TGTGCCAGCAGCCCACCCCCTGGGCAGGGGATCTACAATGAGCAGTTCTTC. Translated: CASSPPPGQGIYNEQFF.